Listed here are 30 T cell receptor beta chains from one sample, sequenced in a study of T cell responses to AZD1222 COVID-19 vaccine. The repertoire was sequenced with immunoSEQ multiplex PCR; TCRdb's copy has only in-frame clones and lacks some. The sample has over 150,000 clones, approximately 92% seen once. Here the sequenced sample was peripheral blood, taken on day 0 of AZD1222 vaccination. These receptors were collected from an adult in good health.

The chain employs TRBV19 and TRBJ1-2; 10 positions agree with TRBD1. Germline values: CDR1 LNHDA, CDR2 SQIVND (reference sequence). This CDR3 has 15 amino acids. The V and J ends lost 6 bases and 8 bases, in that order; junction bases with no gene match: 12. In nucleotides, the CDR3 is TGTGCCAGTAGGTCACCTCCGGGACAGGGGCCCGGCTACACCTTC. It yields the protein CASRSPPGQGPGYTF.

The V call is TRBV2, the J call TRBJ1-1; D call uncertain. The CDR3 is 12 residues long. Deletions cut 8 bases from V and 8 bases from J, with 15 bases between. CDR1 SNHLY and CDR2 FYNNEI come from the germline V gene. This CDR3 is CASAYGPGEAFF. The CDR3 nucleotides read TGTGCCAGCGCTTACGGCCCGGGAGAAGCTTTCTTT.

The V and J genes are TRBV29-1 and TRBJ1-2; D is ambiguous. Germline V gives CDR1 SQVTM, CDR2 ANQGSEA. Trimming removed 7 bases from V and 2 bases from J, with 2 bases in between. CDR3 size: 9 residues. CDR3 bases: TGCAGCGAAAACTATGGCTACACCTTC. Translating it yields CSENYGYTF. Variable domain in full (rest from reference TRBV29-1 and TRBJ1-2): SAVISQKPSRDICQRGTSLTIQCQVDSQVTMMFWYRQQPGQSLTLIATANQGSEATYESGFVIDKFPISRPNLTFSTLTVSNMSPEDSSIYLCSENYGYTFGSGTRLTVV.

The CDR3 spells CAILGSRPGGSMNTEAFF. CDR3 coding DNA: TGTGCCATCCTAGGATCCAGGCCGGGGGGCTCCATGAACACTGAAGCTTTCTTT. This chain links TRBV2 with TRBJ1-1; a weak D match, TRBD1 (6 bases). Per the germline V gene, CDR1 is SNHLY and CDR2 is FYNNEI. This CDR3 has 18 amino acids. Trimming shortened V by 10 bases and J by 0 bases, and 27 bases separated the two germline ends.

The V and J genes are TRBV7-9 and TRBJ1-2, with 11 bases lining up with TRBD1. V gave up 5 bases and J gave up 1 base; unmatched junction bases: 3. This CDR3 comprises 15 residues. In germline, CDR1 is SEHNR, CDR2 FQNEAQ (reference sequence). This chain's CDR3 is CASSLGTGGNYGYTF. Here the CDR3 DNA reads TGTGCCAGCAGCCTCGGGACAGGGGGTAACTATGGCTACACCTTC.

The chain recombines TRBV19 with TRBJ2-4, with 9 nucleotides matching TRBD1. The CDR3 has 18 residues. Germline CDR1 and CDR2: LNHDA and SQIVND (reference sequence). With 0 bases clipped from V and 1 base from J, the junction kept 7 bases outside the gene matches. The CDR3 sequence is CASSIDSPQGAAKNIQYF. CDR3 DNA: TGTGCCAGTAGTATAGATTCGCCACAGGGGGCGGCCAAAAACATTCAGTACTTC. Using reference TRBV19 and TRBJ2-4 for the parts outside the CDR3, the full variable domain is DGGITQSPKYLFRKEGQNVTLSCEQNLNHDAMYWYRQDPGQGLRLIYYSQIVNDFQKGDIAEGYSVSREKKESFPLTVTSAQKNPTAFYLCASSIDSPQGAAKNIQYFGAGTRLSVL.

V is TRBV7-8 and J is TRBJ2-4; 7 nucleotides line up with TRBD1. Germline assignment: CDR1 SGHVS and CDR2 FQNEAQ. V lost 0 bases to trimming and J lost 0 bases; unmatched junction nucleotides: 5. The CDR3 has 17 amino acids. This CDR3 is CASSLAGQGVAKNIQYF. CDR3 bases: TGTGCCAGCAGCTTAGCGGGGCAGGGGGTAGCCAAAAACATTCAGTACTTC.

The chain recombines TRBV7-2 with TRBJ1-2; possibly TRBD1 for D (5 bases). Germline values: CDR1 SGHTA, CDR2 FQGNSA. V was clipped by 0 bases and J by 8 bases, with 13 bases between them. This CDR3 has 14 residues. Written as DNA, the CDR3 is TGTGCCAGCAGCTTAGCGCCCGGGGGGGGAGGCTACACCTTC. Encoded protein: CASSLAPGGGGYTF. The full variable domain, completed using reference TRBV7-2 and TRBJ1-2, is GAGVSQSPSNKVTEKGKDVELRCDPISGHTALYWYRQSLGQGLEFLIYFQGNSAPDKSGLPSDRFSAERTGGSVSTLTIQRTQQEDSAVYLCASSLAPGGGGYTFGSGTRLTVV.

In DNA form, the CDR3 reads TGTGCCAGCAGCCCCCGCAAGGAGATTAAGTCCCGCTACGAGCAGTACTTC. As protein: CASSPRKEIKSRYEQYF. The chain combines TRBV3-1 (or the pseudogene TRBV3-2) with TRBJ2-7; D gene ambiguous. The CDR3 has 17 residues. Germline CDR1 is LGHDT and CDR2 is YNNKEL (reference sequence). V lost 4 bases and J lost 3, with 22 bases in between.

This sequence joins TRBV19 and TRBJ1-5; a weak D match, TRBD1 (5 bases). The CDR3 spans 12 residues. Trimming took off 8 bases at V and 2 bases at J, with 7 bases between the two ends. Germline V gene lookup returns CDR1 LNHDA and CDR2 SQIVND (reference sequence). As DNA, the CDR3 is TGTGCCAGTGGGGGGGGCAATCAGCCCCAGCATTTT. Amino acids: CASGGGNQPQHF.

This chain joins TRBV6-5 and TRBJ2-7, with D unclear. With 7 bases removed from V and 2 bases from J, the gap between germline ends came to 15 bases. The CDR3 has 14 residues. The germline CDR1 and CDR2 sequences are MNHEY and SVGAGI. The CDR3, as DNA: TGTGCCAGCACCCCCTCCGGGCCCACCTACGAGCAGTACTTC. Its protein product is CASTPSGPTYEQYF.

This chain links TRBV4-2 with TRBJ2-7; TRBD2 matches 8 bases. The CDR3 sequence is 18 residues long. From germline, CDR1 is LGHNA and CDR2 YNFKEQ. Losses at the gene ends were 0 bases for V and 3 bases for J; bases not matched to a gene: 13. CDR3 protein: CASSQDLRWREAFYEQYF. CDR3 DNA: TGTGCCAGCAGCCAAGACCTCCGTTGGCGGGAGGCTTTCTACGAGCAGTACTTC.

The chain employs TRBV28 and TRBJ2-7; 8 positions match TRBD2. The trim removed 2 bases at V and 6 bases at J, leaving 9 bases unmatched. Germline V gene sequence: CDR1 MDHEN, CDR2 SYDVKM. CDR3 length: 15 residues. For the CDR3, the DNA is TGTGCCAGCAGTTTAGAGAGCGGGAGAGGGGGCGAGCAGTACTTC. This codes for CASSLESGRGGEQYF.

The rearrangement links TRBV19 to TRBJ1-5; possible D gene TRBD1, 5 bases. The CDR3 contains 12 residues. V was trimmed by 9 bases and J by 4 bases, leaving 10 bases between them. CDR1 and CDR2 from the germline V gene are LNHDA and SQIVND (reference sequence). CDR3 sequence (DNA): TGTGCCAGCCGGGAGGGGAATCAGCCCCAGCATTTT. Residues: CASREGNQPQHF.

Remarks on this clone: Other DNA sequences in the sample encode the same CDR3. V and J are TRBV18 and TRBJ1-1, with 7 bases aligning to TRBD1. Germline V gives CDR1 KGHSH, CDR2 LQKENI. The junction had 5 bases not matched to a gene; V was cut back by 6 bases and J by 1 base. CDR3 length: 14 amino acids. The CDR3: CASSPGGGNTEAFF. The CDR3 nucleotides read TGTGCCAGCTCCCCAGGGGGAGGGAACACTGAAGCTTTCTTT.

V is TRBV28 and J is TRBJ2-2; D is possibly TRBD1 (5 bases). The CDR3 is 15 amino acids. The V and J ends lost 3 bases and 0 bases respectively, with 8 bases between them. In germline, CDR1 is MDHEN, CDR2 SYDVKM. CDR3 coding DNA: TGTGCCAGCAGTTTTTCGACAGCGAACACCGGGGAGCTGTTTTTT. This sequence encodes CASSFSTANTGELFF.

This clone was detected once. An end of the junction does not agree with germline; a read error may underlie this. The chain has TRBV5-6 and TRBJ1-2; D gene unclear. This CDR3 has 14 amino acids. Germline CDR1 is SGHDT and CDR2 is YYEEEE. CDR3 residues: CASSLAVGNYRYTF. The CDR3 coding sequence is TGTGCCAGCAGCCTGGCTGTGGGGAACTATCGCTACACCTTC.

This clone was picked up one time. V and J are TRBV5-1 and TRBJ2-2; 7 bases are a match to TRBD1. V lost 3 bases, J lost 2 bases, and 4 bases stayed unmatched. Germline V gene sequence: CDR1 SGHRS, CDR2 YFSETQ. The CDR3 is 15 amino acids. The CDR3 DNA is TGCGCCAGCAGCTCCGGACAGGTTAACACCGGGGAGCTGTTTTTT. Encoded protein: CASSSGQVNTGELFF.

The chain uses TRBV18 and TRBJ1-1; a possible D gene is TRBD1 (6 bases). This CDR3 comprises 15 residues. CDR1 and CDR2 (germline): KGHSH, LQKENI. V lost 6 bases and J lost 3, with 17 bases in between. The CDR3 spells CASSETQGWDTEAFF. The CDR3 DNA sequence: TGTGCCAGCTCGGAGACTCAGGGGTGGGACACTGAAGCTTTCTTT.

The chain carries TRBV7-9 and TRBJ2-7, with 7 bases matching TRBD2. CDR1 is SEHNR and CDR2 is FQNEAQ in the germline V gene (reference sequence). J was trimmed by 3 bases and V by 5 bases; bases with no gene match: 10. This CDR3 comprises 15 residues. CDR3 nucleotides: TGTGCCAGCAGCCCCCGGGGAGGGGCCCTCTACGAGCAGTACTTC. It codes for CASSPRGGALYEQYF.

The gene calls are TRBV27 and TRBJ1-3; 9 positions match TRBD1. V gave up 3 bases and J gave up 4 bases; unmatched junction bases: 10. The length of the CDR3 is 17 residues. Germline CDR1 MNHEY, CDR2 SMNVEV (reference sequence). CDR3 sequence reads: CASSLLPPGQGGNTIYF. In nucleotides, the CDR3 is TGTGCCAGCAGTTTGTTACCACCGGGACAGGGAGGAAACACCATATATTTT.

The chain has TRBV11-3 and TRBJ2-1, with no clear D. Germline CDR1 reads SGHNT; CDR2 reads YENEEA. V lost 1 base, J lost 3 bases, and 1 base lay in between. This CDR3 has 12 amino acids. The CDR3 sequence is CASSLGYNEQFF. CDR3 sequence (DNA): TGTGCCAGCAGCTTAGGCTACAATGAGCAGTTCTTC.

The genes are TRBV12-5 and TRBJ2-5, with a weak D call TRBD1 (6 bases). Trimming took 1 base from V and 5 from J, leaving 8 bases between them. This CDR3 has 13 residues. Germline CDR1 reads LGHNT; CDR2 reads FRNRAP. Written as DNA, the CDR3 is TGTGCTAGTGGTTTGGCAGGGGCGGAGACCCAGTACTTC. Amino acids: CASGLAGAETQYF.

The CDR3 loop is CAWSVFRETDEQFF. The CDR3 nucleotides are TGTGCCTGGAGTGTTTTCCGGGAGACGGATGAGCAGTTCTTC. This sequence joins TRBV30 and TRBJ2-1, with D possibly TRBD2 on 6 matching bases. The germline V and J ends were trimmed by 0 bases and 8 bases, with 14 bases remaining between them. The CDR3 extends over 14 amino acids. CDR1 GTSNPN and CDR2 SVGIG come from the germline V gene (reference sequence).

For the CDR3, the DNA is TGTGCCAGCAGTGAGGGGACAGCTTATAGCAATCAGCCCCAGCATTTT. Translation gives CASSEGTAYSNQPQHF. The chain couples TRBV6-1 to TRBJ1-5; 7 bases map to TRBD1. Germline V gives CDR1 MNHNS, CDR2 SASEGT. The CDR3 runs 16 residues. Trimming at V came to 3 bases and at J to 0 bases, leaving 5 bases not matched to a gene.

This chain joins TRBV19 and TRBJ2-1, with 8 bases identical to TRBD2. V was clipped by 1 base and J by 1 base; unmatched bases: 9. CDR1 and CDR2 (germline): LNHDA, SQIVND (reference sequence). The CDR3 is 18 amino acids. CDR3 in DNA: TGTGCCAGTAGTATAGTACTAGCGGCTGCGGGATCCTACAATGAGCAGTTCTTC. Its translation: CASSIVLAAAGSYNEQFF.

The rearrangement links TRBV18 to TRBJ1-3; D ambiguous. The CDR3 runs to 18 residues. V gave up 4 bases and J gave up 3 bases, with 22 bases separating them. CDR1 is KGHSH, CDR2 LQKENI, per germline. The DNA for the CDR3 is TGTGCCAGCTCACTCTCGACGCCCGCTACCTCAGGTGGAAACACCATATATTTT. Protein: CASSLSTPATSGGNTIYF.

The chain carries TRBV28 and TRBJ2-5, with 8 bases identical to TRBD2. CDR1 and CDR2 (germline): MDHEN, SYDVKM. Trimming removed 2 bases from V and 1 base from J; junction bases left unmatched: 6. The CDR3 runs to 16 residues. The CDR3 reads CASSLEERGGQETQYF. The CDR3 nucleotides are TGTGCCAGCAGTTTAGAAGAACGGGGGGGCCAAGAGACCCAGTACTTC.

V gene TRBV5-1 combines with J gene TRBJ2-1, with TRBD1 matching 7 bases. Germline lookup yields CDR1 SGHRS and CDR2 YFSETQ. V was clipped by 3 bases and J by 1 base; unmatched bases: 4. CDR3 length equals 15 residues. The CDR3 is CASSSAGGSYNEQFF. The CDR3 bases are TGCGCCAGCAGCTCGGCAGGGGGATCCTACAATGAGCAGTTCTTC.

V gene TRBV11-2 combines with J gene TRBJ1-1; D uncertain. Germline V gene sequence: CDR1 SGHAT, CDR2 FQNNGV. The CDR3 has 14 amino acids. The V and J ends lost 1 base and 3 bases respectively, with 9 bases between them. The CDR3 region is CASSLGRTDTEAFF. CDR3 in DNA: TGTGCCAGCAGCTTAGGACGGACGGACACTGAAGCTTTCTTT.